These T cell receptor beta chains were read from a single sample in a study of blood T cell repertoires in COVID-19. The method was immunoSEQ multiplex PCR; TCRdb's version includes in-frame clones alone and lacks a portion of them. The data contain about 140,000 clones, around nine tenths of them singletons. Sequencing input: peripheral blood. These receptors came from a human donor in a cohort sampled during active COVID-19. Both conserved end residues are part of each CDR3. Each record gives: clone size, J gene, CDR3 length, V gene, D gene, CDR3 protein, CDR3 DNA. The D gene is left open where the match is weak. The size field is filled for only some rows; it gives once, few, many or a size class.

abundance: once
j_gene: TRBJ1-4
len: 15
v_gene: TRBV28
d_gene: TRBD1
CDR3aa: CASSFPGQGNEKLFF
CDR3nt: TGTGCCAGCAGTTTCCCGGGACAGGGTAATGAAAAACTGTTTTTT

abundance: NA
j_gene: TRBJ2-7
len: 14
v_gene: TRBV28
d_gene: NA
CDR3aa: CASTPGLDYYEQYF
CDR3nt: TGTGCCAGCACCCCGGGACTGGATTACTACGAGCAGTACTTC

abundance: NA
j_gene: TRBJ2-3
len: 14
v_gene: TRBV5-1
d_gene: NA
CDR3aa: CASSFRGALDTQYF
CDR3nt: TGCGCCAGCAGCTTTCGGGGGGCCTTGGATACGCAGTATTTT

abundance: NA
j_gene: TRBJ1-2
len: 14
v_gene: TRBV2
d_gene: TRBD1
CDR3aa: CASSEAGGAGGYTF
CDR3nt: TGTGCCAGCAGTGAAGCAGGGGGCGCGGGAGGCTACACCTTC

abundance: once
j_gene: TRBJ2-2
len: 17
v_gene: TRBV21-1
d_gene: NA
CDR3aa: CASSKVPCRYRTGELFF
CDR3nt: TGTGCCAGCAGCAAAGTTCCCTGTCGGTATCGCACCGGGGAGCTGTTTTTT

abundance: NA
j_gene: TRBJ2-2
len: 14
v_gene: TRBV28
d_gene: TRBD1
CDR3aa: CASSLSDRVGELFF
CDR3nt: TGTGCCAGCAGTTTATCCGACAGGGTCGGGGAGCTGTTTTTT

abundance: NA
j_gene: TRBJ1-2
len: 13
v_gene: TRBV14
d_gene: NA
CDR3aa: CASSSGPFYGYTF
CDR3nt: TGTGCCAGCAGCTCAGGCCCCTTCTATGGCTACACCTTC

abundance: NA
j_gene: TRBJ2-7
len: 13
v_gene: TRBV6-7
d_gene: NA
CDR3aa: CASSFQGRYEQYF
CDR3nt: TGTGCCAGCAGTTTTCAGGGGAGATACGAGCAGTACTTC

abundance: NA
j_gene: TRBJ1-2
len: 14
v_gene: TRBV19
d_gene: TRBD1
CDR3aa: CASRDRGRNYGYTF
CDR3nt: TGTGCCAGCAGAGACAGGGGGCGGAACTATGGCTACACCTTC

abundance: NA
j_gene: TRBJ2-3
len: 16
v_gene: TRBV7-8
d_gene: TRBD2
CDR3aa: CASSSDSGGVTDTQYF
CDR3nt: TGTGCCAGCAGCTCCGATAGCGGGGGGGTCACAGATACGCAGTATTTT